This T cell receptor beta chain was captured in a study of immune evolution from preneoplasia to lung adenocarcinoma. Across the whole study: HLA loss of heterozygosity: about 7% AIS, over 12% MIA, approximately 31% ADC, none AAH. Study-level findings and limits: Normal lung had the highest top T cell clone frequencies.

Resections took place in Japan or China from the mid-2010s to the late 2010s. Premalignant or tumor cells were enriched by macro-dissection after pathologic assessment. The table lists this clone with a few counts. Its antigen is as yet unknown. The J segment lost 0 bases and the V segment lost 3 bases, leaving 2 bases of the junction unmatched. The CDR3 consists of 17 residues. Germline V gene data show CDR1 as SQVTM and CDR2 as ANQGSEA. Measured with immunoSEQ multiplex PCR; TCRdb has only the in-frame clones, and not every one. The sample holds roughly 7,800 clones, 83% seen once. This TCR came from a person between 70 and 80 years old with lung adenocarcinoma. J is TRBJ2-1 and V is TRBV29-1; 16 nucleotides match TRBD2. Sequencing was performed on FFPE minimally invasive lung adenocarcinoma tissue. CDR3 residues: CSVEGTSGGDSYNEQFF. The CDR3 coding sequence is TGCAGCGTTGAGGGGACTAGCGGGGGGGACTCCTACAATGAGCAGTTCTTC.